This T cell receptor (beta chain) was recorded in a study of OX40 agonist ivuxolimab in advanced cancers. Overall study: Patients were infused with ivuxolimab every 2 weeks at 0.01 to 10 mg/kg. Three individuals attained partial responses, comprising one hepatocellular carcinoma case and two cutaneous melanoma cases. General study results and limits: Patients who responded partially at 0.1-3.0 mg/kg showed clonal expansion ranking among the lowest. At 0.1 to 3.0 mg/kg and by week 6, clonal expansion occurred in CD4+ and CD8+ blood T cells.

The CDR3 spans 14 residues. With 5 bases clipped from V and 7 bases from J, the junction kept 4 bases outside the gene matches. Germline CDR1 SGHNT, CDR2 YENEEA. Concerning this clone: The target antigen is unknown.

Sequencing used immunoSEQ multiplex PCR; TCRdb keeps in-frame clones, though not all of them. The sample includes about 66,000 clones, roughly three quarters of them seen just once. Sequencing used CD4+ or CD8+ T cells sorted from blood, obtained in a trial of the OX40 agonist ivuxolimab. The V gene is TRBV11-3, the J gene TRBJ2-1; 11 bases fit TRBD2. The receptor comes from an adult with an advanced solid tumor such as melanoma, head and neck, liver or kidney cancer. CDR3: CASSPASGGNEQFF. In DNA form, the CDR3 reads TGTGCCAGCAGCCCAGCTAGCGGGGGGAATGAGCAGTTCTTC.